The rows below give T cell receptor beta chains drawn from one sample of a study of cytomegalovirus exposure and HLA in healthy donors. The table came from immunoSEQ multiplex PCR; TCRdb's copy has only in-frame clones and leaves some out. The table lists fewer than 250,000 clones, approximately 90% of them singletons. Material for sequencing was PBMCs. These TCRs come from a man aged 18 to 35 in good health and CMV-seronegative. CDR3s include the opening cysteine and the closing phenylalanine or tryptophan. D genes are given only for firm matches. Size is omitted from some rows. Given values are once, few, many or a class for expanded clones.

D | J | size | length | V | DNA | CDR3
. | TRBJ1-1 | . | 14 | TRBV4-1 | TGCGCCAGCAGCCAAGGCTGGGGGCTTGCTGAAGCTTTCTTT | CASSQGWGLAEAFF
TRBD2 | TRBJ2-2 | . | 18 | TRBV12-5 | TGTGCTAGTGGTTCCGGACTAGCGGGAGCGAGCGGAACCGGGGAGCTGTTTTTT | CASGSGLAGASGTGELFF
. | TRBJ2-1 | . | 12 | TRBV19 | TGTGCCAGTAGGGTTCAGGGATTGGAGCAGTTCTTC | CASRVQGLEQFF
TRBD1 | TRBJ2-7 | . | 14 | TRBV5-1 | TGCGCCAGCAGCTCAACTGGACAGGCCTACGAGCAGTACTTC | CASSSTGQAYEQYF
TRBD1 | TRBJ1-2 | . | 14 | TRBV19 | TGTGCCAGCCTTAACGACAGGGGTGGCTATGGCTACACCTTC | CASLNDRGGYGYTF
. | TRBJ2-2 | . | 16 | TRBV5-5 | TGTGCCAGCACCACTCCCGAAAGGCAGGGCACCGGGGAGCTGTTTTTT | CASTTPERQGTGELFF
TRBD2 | TRBJ2-3 | . | 13 | TRBV5-8 | TGTGCCAGCAGACCCTCGGGACTAGTTACTCCGTATTTT | CASRPSGLVTPYF
TRBD1 | TRBJ2-4 | . | 15 | TRBV10-2 | TGCGCCATTACCAAAGGACAGGGGGGTAGGAACATTCAGTACTTC | CAITKGQGGRNIQYF
. | TRBJ2-7 | . | 15 | TRBV7-9 | TGTGCCAGCAGCCTCCGGGACGGGAGCTCCTACGAGCAGTACTTC | CASSLRDGSSYEQYF
. | TRBJ2-7 | . | 14 | TRBV9 | TGTGCCAGCAGCGCAGACGGGAGCTCCTACGAGCAGTACTTC | CASSADGSSYEQYF
. | TRBJ2-3 | . | 15 | TRBV15 | TGTGCCACCAGCAGAGATACAAGTTGGTCAGATACGCAGTATTTT | CATSRDTSWSDTQYF
. | TRBJ2-7 | . | 11 | TRBV29-1 | TGCAGCGTCCGTACAGGGCTCGAGCAGTACTTC | CSVRTGLEQYF
TRBD1 | TRBJ2-7 | . | 13 | TRBV7-8 | TGTGCCAGCAGCGGGAGGACAGGGTACGAGCAGTACTTC | CASSGRTGYEQYF
. | TRBJ2-7 | . | 13 | TRBV13 | TGTGCCAGCAGCTCCTCGGAGAACTACGAGCAGTACTTC | CASSSSENYEQYF
TRBD1 | TRBJ1-2 | . | 16 | TRBV14 | TGTGCCAGCAGCCGCGACAGGGCGAGGAGGAACTATGGCTACACCTTC | CASSRDRARRNYGYTF
. | TRBJ2-1 | . | 17 | TRBV4-1 | TGCGCCAGCAGCCAAGATCAGGCGGGACCCGAGCGTAATGAGCAGTTCTTC | CASSQDQAGPERNEQFF
. | TRBJ1-2 | . | 13 | TRBV18 | TGTGCCAGCTCACCAGGAGGAGACTATGGCTACACCTTC | CASSPGGDYGYTF
. | TRBJ1-2 | . | 14 | TRBV28 | TGTGCCAGCAGTAAACAGAGCTTAACCTATGGCTACACCTTC | CASSKQSLTYGYTF
TRBD2 | TRBJ2-3 | . | 16 | TRBV9 | TGTGCCAGCAGCGCATATAGCGGGGGGGCCTCCGATACGCAGTATTTT | CASSAYSGGASDTQYF
. | TRBJ1-1 | few | 12 | TRBV12-5 | TGTGCTAGTGGTCCCGCAGGTTCTGAAGCTTTCTTT | CASGPAGSEAFF
. | TRBJ2-1 | . | 17 | TRBV15 | TGTGCCACCAGCGGAGACACTACAATCAGATCACAATCTGTGCAGTTCTTC | CATSGDTTIRSQSVQFF
. | TRBJ1-5 | . | 15 | TRBV30 | TGTGCCTGGGATATCGGTGGCAGGGGAAATCAGCCCCAGCATTTT | CAWDIGGRGNQPQHF
TRBD2 | TRBJ2-5 | . | 17 | TRBV7-8 | TGTGCCAGCAGCTTTCTCGCGGGGGGGCCGGGGAGAGAGACCCAGTACTTC | CASSFLAGGPGRETQYF
. | TRBJ1-5 | . | 12 | TRBV28 | TGTGCCAGCGGTAGGCGGGATCAGCCCCAGCATTTT | CASGRRDQPQHF
TRBD1 | TRBJ1-4 | . | 14 | TRBV15 | TGTGCCACAGCACTGACAGGGAAGGATGAAAAACTGTTTTTT | CATALTGKDEKLFF
. | TRBJ2-3 | once | 14 | TRBV5-1 | TGCGCCAGCAGCTTGGGCGGGGGCCCAGATACGCAGTATTTT | CASSLGGGPDTQYF
TRBD2 | TRBJ2-1 | . | 16 | TRBV28 | TGTGCCAGCAGTTTGGGACTAGCGGGAAGGGGTAATGAGCAGTTCTTC | CASSLGLAGRGNEQFF
. | TRBJ1-5 | . | 18 | TRBV10-1 | TGCGCCAGCAGTGACCCACGCACGGGGGAGGTGGACAATCAGCCCCAGCATTTT | CASSDPRTGEVDNQPQHF
TRBD1 | TRBJ1-1 | once | 13 | TRBV2 | TGTGCCAGCAGTGAATCCGGACAGGGTGAGGCTTTCTTT | CASSESGQGEAFF
TRBD1 | TRBJ2-7 | . | 15 | TRBV10-3 | TGTGCCATCAGTGCCCCGGGACAGGGTCTGTACGAGCAGTACTTC | CAISAPGQGLYEQYF
. | TRBJ1-2 | . | 15 | TRBV4-2 | TGTGCCAGCAGCCAAGAGTCAGGGAAGGGCTATGGCTACACCTTC | CASSQESGKGYGYTF
. | TRBJ2-5 | . | 13 | TRBV7-2 | TGTGCCAGCAGCTTAGGAGGGAAAGAGACCCAGTACTTC | CASSLGGKETQYF